This is a list of T cell receptor beta chains from one sample in a study of neoadjuvant anti-PD-1 for oral cavity cancer. TCRdb's copy holds only in-frame clones and misses some; the assay was immunoSEQ multiplex PCR. This sample has about 24,000 clones; roughly 29% occur once, and the top ten carry about 15%. Sample: tumor tissue, taken after nivolumab (anti-PD-1) treatment. These receptors originate from a person aged 35-80 years with oral cavity squamous cell carcinoma. The CDR3 runs from the conserved cysteine through the conserved F or W. Fields, in order: D gene, clone size, V gene, J gene, CDR3 DNA, CDR3 protein. The D gene is left open where the match is weak. The listing skips clone size in some rows; elsewhere it reads once, few, many or a size class.

D gene: NA; clone size: many; V gene: TRBV18; J gene: TRBJ1-2; CDR3 DNA: TGTGCCAGCTCACTCGACAGAGTCTATGGCTACACCTTC; CDR3 protein: CASSLDRVYGYTF
D gene: TRBD1; clone size: few; V gene: TRBV5-1; J gene: TRBJ1-2; CDR3 DNA: TGCGCCAGCAGCTTGTACAGGGGGTATGGCTACACCTTC; CDR3 protein: CASSLYRGYGYTF
D gene: TRBD2; clone size: NA; V gene: TRBV5-1; J gene: TRBJ2-3; CDR3 DNA: TGCGCCAGCAGCCCCAGACTAGCGGGGGGTGCAGATACGCAGTATTTT; CDR3 protein: CASSPRLAGGADTQYF
D gene: NA; clone size: NA; V gene: TRBV7-9; J gene: TRBJ1-3; CDR3 DNA: TGTGCCAGCAGCTCCACAGCGGACGACTCTGGAAACACCATATATTTT; CDR3 protein: CASSSTADDSGNTIYF
D gene: TRBD2; clone size: NA; V gene: TRBV5-1; J gene: TRBJ2-2; CDR3 DNA: TGCGCCAGCAGCTTGCGGCTAGCGGGGGCAGGATACACCGGGGAGCTGTTTTTT; CDR3 protein: CASSLRLAGAGYTGELFF
D gene: TRBD1; clone size: few; V gene: TRBV9; J gene: TRBJ2-7; CDR3 DNA: TGTGCCAGCAGCGTGGGACAGGGGTTCAGCGAGCAGTACTTC; CDR3 protein: CASSVGQGFSEQYF
D gene: NA; clone size: NA; V gene: TRBV7-9; J gene: TRBJ2-1; CDR3 DNA: TGTGCCAGCAGCGCGAGACGGGGGAATGAGCAGTTCTTC; CDR3 protein: CASSARRGNEQFF
D gene: NA; clone size: NA; V gene: TRBV7-2; J gene: TRBJ2-7; CDR3 DNA: TGTGCCAGCAGCTCACACAACGGGGGCGAGCAGTACTTC; CDR3 protein: CASSSHNGGEQYF
D gene: NA; clone size: few; V gene: TRBV15; J gene: TRBJ1-1; CDR3 DNA: TGTGCCACCAGCAGAATCTGGGGGGAGGGGGACACTGAAGCTTTCTTT; CDR3 protein: CATSRIWGEGDTEAFF
D gene: NA; clone size: NA; V gene: TRBV15; J gene: TRBJ2-2; CDR3 DNA: TGTGCCACCAGCAGAGTGTGGGGACCCGCGAACACCGGGGAGCTGTTTTTT; CDR3 protein: CATSRVWGPANTGELFF
D gene: NA; clone size: few; V gene: TRBV30; J gene: TRBJ1-1; CDR3 DNA: TGTGCCTGGAGTCCCCAGAGGAACACTGAAGCTTTCTTT; CDR3 protein: CAWSPQRNTEAFF
D gene: NA; clone size: NA; V gene: TRBV6-1; J gene: TRBJ2-7; CDR3 DNA: TGTGCCAGCAGTGAGGGGGACGCCTCCTACGAGCAGTACTTC; CDR3 protein: CASSEGDASYEQYF
D gene: NA; clone size: NA; V gene: TRBV18; J gene: TRBJ1-5; CDR3 DNA: TGTGCCAGCTCACCACAGGGACGAGGAAGCAATCAGCCCCAGCATTTT; CDR3 protein: CASSPQGRGSNQPQHF
D gene: TRBD1; clone size: NA; V gene: TRBV5-6; J gene: TRBJ1-2; CDR3 DNA: TGTGCCAGCAGCCTTCGACAGGGGAGAGTCGGCTACACCTTC; CDR3 protein: CASSLRQGRVGYTF
D gene: NA; clone size: few; V gene: TRBV6-6; J gene: TRBJ2-1; CDR3 DNA: TGTGCCAGCAGCGTAAGCTCCCCCGGGTACAATGAGCAGTTCTTC; CDR3 protein: CASSVSSPGYNEQFF
D gene: NA; clone size: NA; V gene: TRBV6-5; J gene: TRBJ2-7; CDR3 DNA: TGTGCCAGCAGTTTGGCGGGGATACTTACGTCCGAGCAGTACTTC; CDR3 protein: CASSLAGILTSEQYF
D gene: NA; clone size: NA; V gene: TRBV9; J gene: TRBJ2-5; CDR3 DNA: TGTGCCAGCAGCGTAGGACGGCTCGAAGAGACCCAGTACTTC; CDR3 protein: CASSVGRLEETQYF
D gene: NA; clone size: NA; V gene: TRBV6-1; J gene: TRBJ2-5; CDR3 DNA: TGTGCCAGCAGTGGAGGAGCGGGCGGGACCCAGTACTTC; CDR3 protein: CASSGGAGGTQYF
D gene: NA; clone size: many; V gene: TRBV30; J gene: TRBJ2-2; CDR3 DNA: TGTGCCTGGAGTAGGTCTACCTCCGGGGAGCTGTTTTTT; CDR3 protein: CAWSRSTSGELFF
D gene: NA; clone size: NA; V gene: TRBV9; J gene: TRBJ2-1; CDR3 DNA: TGTGCCAGCACTTCTAGCGTAAACAATGAGCAGTTCTTC; CDR3 protein: CASTSSVNNEQFF
D gene: NA; clone size: NA; V gene: TRBV30; J gene: TRBJ1-1; CDR3 DNA: TGTGCCTGGCGCCGGGGAGGGGGCACTGAAGCTTTCTTT; CDR3 protein: CAWRRGGGTEAFF
D gene: TRBD1; clone size: NA; V gene: TRBV30; J gene: TRBJ2-7; CDR3 DNA: TGTGCCTGGAGTCCCGGACAGGAACATTACGAGCAGTACTTC; CDR3 protein: CAWSPGQEHYEQYF
D gene: NA; clone size: NA; V gene: TRBV30; J gene: TRBJ1-1; CDR3 DNA: TGTGCCTGGGAAAGATACTCGAGGGGTACTGAAGCTTTCTTT; CDR3 protein: CAWERYSRGTEAFF
D gene: NA; clone size: NA; V gene: TRBV5-4; J gene: TRBJ2-3; CDR3 DNA: TGTGCCAGCAGCTGGGCAGGAGTGGTAGATACGCAGTATTTT; CDR3 protein: CASSWAGVVDTQYF
D gene: TRBD1; clone size: few; V gene: TRBV19; J gene: TRBJ1-2; CDR3 DNA: TGTGCCAGTAGTATAGATCGGGGGACAGAACATGGCTACACCTTC; CDR3 protein: CASSIDRGTEHGYTF
D gene: TRBD2; clone size: NA; V gene: TRBV6-6; J gene: TRBJ2-5; CDR3 DNA: TGTGCCAGCAGCCGGACTAGCGAGGAGACCCAGTACTTC; CDR3 protein: CASSRTSEETQYF
D gene: NA; clone size: NA; V gene: TRBV30; J gene: TRBJ1-1; CDR3 DNA: TGTGCCTGGAAAAAGGTTGCGGGTGAAGCTTTCTTT; CDR3 protein: CAWKKVAGEAFF
D gene: TRBD1; clone size: NA; V gene: TRBV19; J gene: TRBJ1-1; CDR3 DNA: TGTGCCAGTATTCAGGACAGGGGGAACACTGAAGCTTTCTTT; CDR3 protein: CASIQDRGNTEAFF
D gene: NA; clone size: many; V gene: TRBV28; J gene: TRBJ2-7; CDR3 DNA: TGTGCCAGCAGTTTACGGAACTCCTACGAGCAGTACTTC; CDR3 protein: CASSLRNSYEQYF
D gene: NA; clone size: NA; V gene: TRBV11-2; J gene: TRBJ2-5; CDR3 DNA: TGTGCCAGCAGGGAGGCTGAGGCACGGGAAGAGACCCAGTACTTC; CDR3 protein: CASREAEAREETQYF
D gene: NA; clone size: few; V gene: TRBV9; J gene: TRBJ2-2; CDR3 DNA: TGTGCCAGCAGCGGATCCAGCCTAGCAAACACCGGGGAGCTGTTTTTT; CDR3 protein: CASSGSSLANTGELFF
D gene: NA; clone size: few; V gene: TRBV19; J gene: TRBJ2-3; CDR3 DNA: TGTGCCAGTAGTGCCTCCGGGACCCAGCTCGATACGCAGTATTTT; CDR3 protein: CASSASGTQLDTQYF
D gene: NA; clone size: NA; V gene: TRBV5-1; J gene: TRBJ2-5; CDR3 DNA: TGCGCCAGCAGCTTGGAAGGAGGGCCGTGGGAGACCCAGTACTTC; CDR3 protein: CASSLEGGPWETQYF
D gene: TRBD2; clone size: once; V gene: TRBV15; J gene: TRBJ2-1; CDR3 DNA: TGTGCCACCAGCAGGCGGTCTAGCGGGGGAAACAATGAGCAGTTCTTC; CDR3 protein: CATSRRSSGGNNEQFF
D gene: NA; clone size: NA; V gene: TRBV30; J gene: TRBJ1-5; CDR3 DNA: TGTGCCTGGAGACGGGGCCCTAATCAGCCCCAGCATTTT; CDR3 protein: CAWRRGPNQPQHF
D gene: NA; clone size: NA; V gene: TRBV7-8; J gene: TRBJ1-1; CDR3 DNA: TGTGCCAGCAGCTTAGGTCCGGCAGGCGAAGCTTTCTTT; CDR3 protein: CASSLGPAGEAFF
D gene: TRBD1; clone size: few; V gene: TRBV4-1; J gene: TRBJ2-7; CDR3 DNA: TGCGCCAGCAGCCAAATATCCTCGGGACAGGGGAGGTACGAGCAGTACTTC; CDR3 protein: CASSQISSGQGRYEQYF
D gene: TRBD1; clone size: NA; V gene: TRBV2; J gene: TRBJ2-7; CDR3 DNA: TGTGCCAGCAGTGAAGGACAGGGGGCGGGCTACGAGCAGTACTTC; CDR3 protein: CASSEGQGAGYEQYF
D gene: NA; clone size: few; V gene: TRBV7-8; J gene: TRBJ2-3; CDR3 DNA: TGTGCCAGCAGCTTAGGGGGTTGGGCCACAGATACGCAGTATTTT; CDR3 protein: CASSLGGWATDTQYF
D gene: NA; clone size: few; V gene: TRBV28; J gene: TRBJ1-2; CDR3 DNA: TGTGCCAGCAGTCCGCAGGGGCAGAGAAACTATGGCTACACCTTC; CDR3 protein: CASSPQGQRNYGYTF
D gene: TRBD1; clone size: few; V gene: TRBV4-1; J gene: TRBJ1-2; CDR3 DNA: TGCGCCAGCAGCCCGGGACAGTTGGACTATGGCTACACCTTC; CDR3 protein: CASSPGQLDYGYTF
D gene: TRBD2; clone size: few; V gene: TRBV11-2; J gene: TRBJ2-7; CDR3 DNA: TGTGCCAGCAGCTTAGTTAGCGGGTACGAGCAGTACTTC; CDR3 protein: CASSLVSGYEQYF
D gene: NA; clone size: NA; V gene: TRBV19; J gene: TRBJ1-3; CDR3 DNA: TGTGCCAGTAGTATCCAACAGGGAGTAAACACCATATATTTT; CDR3 protein: CASSIQQGVNTIYF
D gene: NA; clone size: NA; V gene: TRBV10-2; J gene: TRBJ1-5; CDR3 DNA: TGCGCCAGCAGTGACTCGGCTAAGATCAATCAGCCCCAGCATTTT; CDR3 protein: CASSDSAKINQPQHF
D gene: NA; clone size: few; V gene: TRBV13; J gene: TRBJ1-2; CDR3 DNA: TGTGCCAGCAGCTTTGGCTTATTGGGCTACACCTTC; CDR3 protein: CASSFGLLGYTF
D gene: NA; clone size: NA; V gene: TRBV15; J gene: TRBJ2-5; CDR3 DNA: TGTGCCACCACGCGGACTGGAGGAGAGACCCAGTACTTC; CDR3 protein: CATTRTGGETQYF
D gene: NA; clone size: few; V gene: TRBV7-3; J gene: TRBJ1-1; CDR3 DNA: TGTGCCAGCAGCTTAAGCCGACAGGTTGAAGCTTTCTTT; CDR3 protein: CASSLSRQVEAFF
D gene: NA; clone size: NA; V gene: TRBV7-8; J gene: TRBJ2-7; CDR3 DNA: TGTGCCAGCAGCTTAGGTCCGGGTCTCGAGCAGTACTTC; CDR3 protein: CASSLGPGLEQYF
D gene: TRBD2; clone size: few; V gene: TRBV5-1; J gene: TRBJ2-5; CDR3 DNA: TGCGCCAGCAGCACGGGACTAGCGGCGGAGGAGACCCAGTACTTC; CDR3 protein: CASSTGLAAEETQYF
D gene: NA; clone size: once; V gene: TRBV7-9; J gene: TRBJ1-1; CDR3 DNA: TGTGCCAGCAGCGCCCCTAATTTAGGAGCTTTCTTT; CDR3 protein: CASSAPNLGAFF
D gene: NA; clone size: few; V gene: TRBV28; J gene: TRBJ1-2; CDR3 DNA: TGTGCCAGCAGTTTCCCTAGTAAGGGAGGCGGCGGTGGCTACACCTTC; CDR3 protein: CASSFPSKGGGGGYTF
D gene: TRBD2; clone size: few; V gene: TRBV4-1; J gene: TRBJ2-7; CDR3 DNA: TGCGCCAGCAGCCACCAAACTAGCGGGGTTTACGAGCAGTACTTC; CDR3 protein: CASSHQTSGVYEQYF
D gene: NA; clone size: once; V gene: TRBV2; J gene: TRBJ1-6; CDR3 DNA: TGTGCCAGTCGAGCCCAGAGCTTCTATAATTCACCCCTCCACTTT; CDR3 protein: CASRAQSFYNSPLHF
D gene: NA; clone size: NA; V gene: TRBV7-3; J gene: TRBJ2-5; CDR3 DNA: TGTGCCAGCAGCTTAGGGCCCAAAGGAGAGACCCAGTACTTC; CDR3 protein: CASSLGPKGETQYF
D gene: TRBD2; clone size: few; V gene: TRBV29-1; J gene: TRBJ2-7; CDR3 DNA: TGCAGCGGGCGGGGGGTCTACGAGCAGTACTTC; CDR3 protein: CSGRGVYEQYF
D gene: NA; clone size: NA; V gene: TRBV18; J gene: TRBJ2-5; CDR3 DNA: TGTGCCAGCTCATCTTCACACGCGGAGACCCAGTACTTC; CDR3 protein: CASSSSHAETQYF
D gene: TRBD1; clone size: many; V gene: TRBV7-8; J gene: TRBJ1-6; CDR3 DNA: TGTGCCAGCAGTCGACAGGGAAATGGATCACCCCTCCACTTT; CDR3 protein: CASSRQGNGSPLHF